This T cell receptor beta chain derives from a study of blood T cell repertoires in COVID-19. In the study overall: Acute and convalescent COVID-19 specimens originated in the United States, Italy and Spain. Sources were T cells, B-cell-depleted T cells, or PBMCs; the material itself was cDNA or gDNA.

The CDR3 runs to 14 residues. V was pared by 2 bases and J by 4 bases, with 11 bases between. CDR1 is LGHDT and CDR2 is YNNKEL in the germline V gene (reference sequence). As handled by the study authors: Nucleated cell counts were estimated from reference gene primer amplification. Repertoires were generated with immunoSEQ multiplex PCR, while TCRdb's copy carries only in-frame clones and drops some. D and trimming were read from the DNA, whereas the V and J calls and clone size are those reported in that table. The profile covers fewer than 250,000 clones, with 88% appearing a single time and roughly 2.6% taken by the ten largest.

The source material was peripheral blood. J is TRBJ1-1 and V is TRBV3-1 (or the pseudogene TRBV3-2); D unresolved. The receptor was derived from a woman aged 60-70 years with acute or convalescent COVID-19. CDR3 sequence reads: CASSQREASTEAFF. For the CDR3, the DNA is TGTGCCAGCAGCCAAAGGGAGGCCTCCACTGAAGCTTTCTTT.